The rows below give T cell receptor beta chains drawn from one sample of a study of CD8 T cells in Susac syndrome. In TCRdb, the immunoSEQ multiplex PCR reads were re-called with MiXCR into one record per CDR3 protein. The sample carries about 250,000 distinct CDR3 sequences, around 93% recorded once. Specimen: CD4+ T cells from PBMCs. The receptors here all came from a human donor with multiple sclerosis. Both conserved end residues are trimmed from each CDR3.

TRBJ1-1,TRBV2,ASRGDRRGAEAF
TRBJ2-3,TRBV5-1,ASSLDTPSTDTQY
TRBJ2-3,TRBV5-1,ASSLVGAGTDTQY
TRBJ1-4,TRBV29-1,SVDTGSEKLF
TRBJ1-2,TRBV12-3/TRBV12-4,ASSLRAAYGYT
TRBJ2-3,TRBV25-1,ASSVGSSTDTQY
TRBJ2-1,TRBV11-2,ASSKKRREYNEQF
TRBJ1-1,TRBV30,AWSVSLVDTEAF
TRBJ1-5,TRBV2,ASSGTGLGQPQH
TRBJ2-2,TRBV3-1,ASSPLLGTGELF
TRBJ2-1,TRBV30,AWRRTGAYNEQF
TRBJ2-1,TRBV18,ASSPQTLYEQF
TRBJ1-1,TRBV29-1,SGGRERNTEAF
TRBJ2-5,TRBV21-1,AILKVDPRETQY
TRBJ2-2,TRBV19,ASSDRGRRGNGELF
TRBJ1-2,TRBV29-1,SVEDRETPGGYT
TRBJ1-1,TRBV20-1,SASRSRSTEAF
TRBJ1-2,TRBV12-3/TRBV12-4,ASSSTRGPTGGYT
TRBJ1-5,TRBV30,AWSGQGGQPQH
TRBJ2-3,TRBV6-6,ASSYSSTDTQY
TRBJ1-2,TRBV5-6,ASSLRQGNT
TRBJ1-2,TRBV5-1,ASSLGPGVNYGYT
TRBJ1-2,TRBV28,ASMEAGQTFRRT